Below are 19 T cell receptor beta chains sequenced from a single sample in a study of T-cell memory formation after mild COVID-19. TCRdb reprocessed the 5' RACE reads via MiXCR and lists one record per CDR3 protein. The sample has hundreds of thousands of distinct CDR3 sequences, 24% seen once. Sequencing was carried out using PBMCs or a T cell subset sorted from them (not recorded which). The source of these receptors is an adult woman who had mild COVID-19 (a few samples of this study predate the infection). Cell type and time point are not known.

The table lists this clonotype with a few counts. The V and J genes are TRBV20-1 and TRBJ2-7, with 9 nucleotides matching TRBD1. Per the germline V gene, CDR1 is DFQATT and CDR2 is SNEGSKA (reference sequence). V lost 4 bases and J lost 3; bases outside the gene matches: 4. This CDR3 has 13 amino acids. CDR3 nucleotides: TGCAGTGCTACGAGGGACAGGGACTACGAGCAGTACTTC. It yields the protein CSATRDRDYEQYF.

This clonotype has a handful of counts. A junction boundary mismatches the germline segment, possibly from a read error. The genes are TRBV12-3 or TRBV12-4 and TRBJ2-7; 11 bases align to TRBD2. The CDR3 length is 15 residues. The CDR3 loop reads CASSLAGGPPGEQYF. In DNA, the CDR3 is TGTGCCAGCAGTCTAGCGGGAGGCCCCCCGGGGGAGCAGTACTTC.

The gene calls are TRBV6-5 and TRBJ1-2, with 7 bases aligning to TRBD1. The CDR3 has 17 residues. The germline V gene has CDR1 MNHEY and CDR2 SVGAGI. J gave up 5 bases and V 0 bases, and 12 bases lay outside the gene matches. The CDR3 is CASSYSQGLGKLYGYTF. CDR3 DNA: TGTGCCAGCAGTTACTCACAGGGGTTAGGAAAATTGTATGGCTACACCTTC.

This chain links TRBV12-3 or TRBV12-4 with TRBJ1-2; 7 bases are a match to TRBD1. CDR3 length equals 15 residues. Trimming removed 1 base from V and 5 bases from J; junction bases left unmatched: 7. CDR3 bases: TGTGCCAGCAGTTTAGAGGAGGGGGCCAGGTATGGCTACACCTTC. It yields the protein CASSLEEGARYGYTF.

The rearrangement links TRBV3-1 to TRBJ2-2, with D unresolved. CDR3 length: 17 residues. Between the trimmed V and J ends, which lost 5 bases and 5 bases, there was a span of 21 bases. CDR1 is LGHDT and CDR2 is YNNKEL in the germline V gene (reference sequence). The CDR3 here is CASSGAIGHLTTGELFF. CDR3 DNA: TGTGCCAGCAGCGGAGCTATAGGGCACCTTACGACCGGGGAGCTGTTTTTT. Full variable domain (remainder filled in from reference TRBV3-1 and TRBJ2-2): DTAVSQTPKYLVTQMGNDKSIKCEQNLGHDTMYWYKQDSKKFLKIMFSYNNKELIINETVPNRFSPKSPDKAHLNLHINSLELGDSAVYFCASSGAIGHLTTGELFFGEGSRLTVL.

This sequence joins TRBV20-1 and TRBJ2-7; 7 bases map to TRBD1. The ends lost 5 bases at V and 5 bases at J; junction bases unmatched: 12. Germline values: CDR1 DFQATT, CDR2 SNEGSKA (reference sequence). This CDR3 has 14 amino acids. The CDR3 nucleotides are TGCAGTGCTTCCCACGACAGGGTAGTCGACGAGCAGTACTTC. This gives the protein CSASHDRVVDEQYF.

This clonotype was counted between two and nine times. This chain links TRBV5-1 with TRBJ2-3; D is possibly TRBD1 or TRBD2 (5 bases each). CDR1 and CDR2 (germline): SGHRS, YFSETQ. Trimming took off 4 bases at V and 0 bases at J, with 12 bases between the two ends. The CDR3 has 15 residues. The CDR3 loop reads CASSVEGQSTDTQYF. The CDR3 DNA follows: TGCGCCAGCAGCGTTGAGGGGCAAAGCACAGATACGCAGTATTTT.

This clonotype showed up just a few times. The genes are TRBV12-3 or TRBV12-4 and TRBJ1-5; a weak D match, TRBD1 (6 bases). V gave up 2 bases and J gave up 0 bases, with 8 bases separating them. CDR3 length: 15 amino acids. This CDR3 is CASSLRQDSNQPQHF. CDR3 bases: TGTGCCAGCAGTTTAAGACAGGATAGCAATCAGCCCCAGCATTTT.

The rearrangement uses TRBV7-3 and TRBJ2-7; 10 bases are shared with TRBD2. This CDR3 is built from 15 residues. Germline V gene lookup returns CDR1 SGHTA and CDR2 FQGTGA. V shed 6 bases, J shed 0 bases, and the junction held 5 bases outside the gene matches. The CDR3 bases are TGTGCCAGCAGTCCTAGCGGGAGTGGCTCCTACGAGCAGTACTTC. Residues: CASSPSGSGSYEQYF. Drawing the rest from reference TRBV7-3 and TRBJ2-7, the complete variable domain is GAGVSQTPSNKVTEKGKYVELRCDPISGHTALYWYRQSLGQGPEFLIYFQGTGAADDSGLPNDRFFAVRPEGSVSTLKIQRTERGDSAVYLCASSPSGSGSYEQYFGPGTRLTVT.

Written as DNA, the CDR3 is TGCAGTGCTAGAGATCTAGCGGGAGGGCGAGAGACCCAGTACTTC. This sequence encodes CSARDLAGGRETQYF. The chain employs TRBV20-1 and TRBJ2-5, with 12 bases matching TRBD2. This CDR3 has 15 amino acids. Losses at the gene ends were 0 bases for V and 4 bases for J; bases not matched to a gene: 3. CDR1 and CDR2 from the germline V gene are DFQATT and SNEGSKA (reference sequence).

The chain uses TRBV21-1 and TRBJ1-5; TRBD1, as called in the table, went unchecked against the DNA. TRBV21-1 is recorded as a pseudogene. The CDR3 loop spans 22 amino acids. CDR3 in DNA: TGTGCCAGCAGCAAAGGCAGATTCCCTATTCAGGGTGCCCATATGAGCAATCAGCCCCAGCATTTT. Amino acids: CASSKGRFPIQGAHMSNQPQHF.

The table lists this clonotype with a few counts. V is TRBV3-1 and J is TRBJ2-5; perhaps TRBD2 as D (6 bases). The CDR3 contains 15 residues. Per the germline V gene, CDR1 is LGHDT and CDR2 is YNNKEL (reference sequence). V was shortened by 1 base and J by 3 bases, with 12 bases between the two germline ends. The CDR3, as DNA: TGTGCCAGCAGCCAAGTTTCGCCGGGAGAAGAGACCCAGTACTTC. Translated: CASSQVSPGEETQYF.

The CDR3 here is CASGPLVMDTQYF. DNA for the CDR3: TGTGCCAGCGGACCGCTAGTCATGGATACGCAGTATTTT. The chain combines TRBV7-6 with TRBJ2-3; D unclear. This CDR3 contains 13 residues. Germline loops: CDR1 SGHVS, CDR2 FNYEAQ. The germline V and J ends were trimmed by 8 bases and 6 bases, with 15 bases remaining between them.

This clonotype was observed once. The V and J genes are TRBV7-2 and TRBJ1-6, with a weak D call TRBD1 (5 bases). Trimming took off 7 bases at V and 7 bases at J, with 17 bases between the two ends. Looked up from germline, CDR1 is SGHTA and CDR2 is FQGNSA. The CDR3 is made up of 15 amino acids. CDR3 DNA: TGTGCCAGCAAACGCGTAACGGGGGACAATTCACCCCTCCACTTT. Its protein product is CASKRVTGDNSPLHF.

The V gene is TRBV30, the J gene TRBJ2-7; maybe TRBD2 (5 bases). The CDR3 sequence is 14 residues long. Germline V gives CDR1 GTSNPN, CDR2 SVGIG (reference sequence). Trimming stripped 8 bases from V and 0 bases from J, with 17 bases between. The CDR3 coding sequence is TGTGCCAGCGAATCGAGGGTAAGCTCCTACGAGCAGTACTTC. Residues: CASESRVSSYEQYF.

This chain connects TRBV14 to TRBJ2-4; D not resolved. V dropped 3 bases and J dropped 7 bases, with 7 bases sitting between them. Germline CDR1 and CDR2: SGHDN and FVKESK. The CDR3 has 12 residues. CDR3 sequence (DNA): TGTGCCAGCAGCCAGGGTCATAACATTCAGTACTTC. It translates to CASSQGHNIQYF.

V and J are TRBV9 and TRBJ2-1; TRBD2 aligns across 7 bases. Germline CDR1 and CDR2: SGDLS and YYNGEE. V lost 1 base to trimming and J lost 9 bases; unmatched junction nucleotides: 10. The CDR3 is 15 residues long. CDR3 region: CASSVPSGSGGEQFF. DNA for the CDR3: TGTGCCAGCAGCGTACCTAGCGGAAGTGGTGGTGAGCAGTTCTTC.

The V call is TRBV5-4, the J call TRBJ1-6; D is uncertain. Germline CDR1 and CDR2: SGHNT and YYREEE (reference sequence). The CDR3 contains 14 residues. Trimming removed 0 bases from V and 8 bases from J, with 9 bases in between. CDR3 bases: TGTGCCAGCAGCTTGGACAGTGTCTATTCACCCCTCCACTTT. It is translated as CASSLDSVYSPLHF.

The table lists this clonotype with a few counts. This sequence joins TRBV5-1 and TRBJ2-6; no reliable D call. There are 16 residues in the CDR3. The germline CDR1 and CDR2 sequences are SGHRS and YFSETQ. V was trimmed by 2 bases and J by 0 bases, leaving 9 bases between them. CDR3 in DNA: TGCGCCAGCAGCTTATGGAGTCGCTCTGGGGCCAACGTCCTGACTTTC. As protein: CASSLWSRSGANVLTF.